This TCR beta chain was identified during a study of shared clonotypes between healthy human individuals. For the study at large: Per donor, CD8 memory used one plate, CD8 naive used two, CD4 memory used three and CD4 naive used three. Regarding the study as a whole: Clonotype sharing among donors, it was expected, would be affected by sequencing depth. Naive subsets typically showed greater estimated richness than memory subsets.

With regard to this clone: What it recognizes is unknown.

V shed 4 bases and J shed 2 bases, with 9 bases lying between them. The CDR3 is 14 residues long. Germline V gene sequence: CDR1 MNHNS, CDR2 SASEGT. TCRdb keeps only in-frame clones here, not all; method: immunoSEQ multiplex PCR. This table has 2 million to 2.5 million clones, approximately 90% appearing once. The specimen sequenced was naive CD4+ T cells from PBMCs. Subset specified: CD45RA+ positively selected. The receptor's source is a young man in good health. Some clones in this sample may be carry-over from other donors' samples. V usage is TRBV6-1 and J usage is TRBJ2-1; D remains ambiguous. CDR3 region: CASSGKNAYNEQFF. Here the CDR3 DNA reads TGTGCCAGCAGTGGAAAGAATGCCTACAATGAGCAGTTCTTC.